The text below deals with one T cell receptor (beta chain). In germline, CDR1 is LGHDT, CDR2 YNNKEL (reference sequence). This CDR3 has 14 residues. Trimming left V 1 base short and J 3 bases short, with 8 bases between. These data belong to a study of control samples from healthy donors and cancer patients. Sequencing was performed with immunoSEQ multiplex PCR; in TCRdb, only in-frame clones are kept and a portion is missing. Altogether some 100,000 clones are present, 70% to 90% being singletons, with the ten largest covering around 14%. The origin of this receptor is a man between 25 and 39 years old in good health. The chain joins TRBV3-1 (or the pseudogene TRBV3-2) to TRBJ2-3; D ambiguous. The specimen sequenced was blood. CDR3 amino acids: CASSQVSATDTQYF. In DNA, the CDR3 is TGTGCCAGCAGCCAAGTTTCGGCAACAGATACGCAGTATTTT.